This TCR beta chain was retrieved from a study of blood T cell repertoires in COVID-19. Germline V CDR1 and CDR2: SGHVS, FQNEAQ. The CDR3 loop spans 13 amino acids. V lost 7 bases and J lost 4, with 14 bases in between. Assay: immunoSEQ multiplex PCR; the TCRdb copy retains only in-frame clones and omits some. The data show over 200,000 clones, with about 88% seen just once and about 4.1% held by the top ten. The V and J genes are TRBV7-8 and TRBJ2-7; TRBD1 might be the D (6 bases). The receptor comes from a man in his 60s who had recovered from COVID-19. The specimen was peripheral blood. In nucleotides, the CDR3 is TGTGCCAGCATCCGGGACAACTCTTACGAGCAGTACTTC. This translates into CASIRDNSYEQYF.